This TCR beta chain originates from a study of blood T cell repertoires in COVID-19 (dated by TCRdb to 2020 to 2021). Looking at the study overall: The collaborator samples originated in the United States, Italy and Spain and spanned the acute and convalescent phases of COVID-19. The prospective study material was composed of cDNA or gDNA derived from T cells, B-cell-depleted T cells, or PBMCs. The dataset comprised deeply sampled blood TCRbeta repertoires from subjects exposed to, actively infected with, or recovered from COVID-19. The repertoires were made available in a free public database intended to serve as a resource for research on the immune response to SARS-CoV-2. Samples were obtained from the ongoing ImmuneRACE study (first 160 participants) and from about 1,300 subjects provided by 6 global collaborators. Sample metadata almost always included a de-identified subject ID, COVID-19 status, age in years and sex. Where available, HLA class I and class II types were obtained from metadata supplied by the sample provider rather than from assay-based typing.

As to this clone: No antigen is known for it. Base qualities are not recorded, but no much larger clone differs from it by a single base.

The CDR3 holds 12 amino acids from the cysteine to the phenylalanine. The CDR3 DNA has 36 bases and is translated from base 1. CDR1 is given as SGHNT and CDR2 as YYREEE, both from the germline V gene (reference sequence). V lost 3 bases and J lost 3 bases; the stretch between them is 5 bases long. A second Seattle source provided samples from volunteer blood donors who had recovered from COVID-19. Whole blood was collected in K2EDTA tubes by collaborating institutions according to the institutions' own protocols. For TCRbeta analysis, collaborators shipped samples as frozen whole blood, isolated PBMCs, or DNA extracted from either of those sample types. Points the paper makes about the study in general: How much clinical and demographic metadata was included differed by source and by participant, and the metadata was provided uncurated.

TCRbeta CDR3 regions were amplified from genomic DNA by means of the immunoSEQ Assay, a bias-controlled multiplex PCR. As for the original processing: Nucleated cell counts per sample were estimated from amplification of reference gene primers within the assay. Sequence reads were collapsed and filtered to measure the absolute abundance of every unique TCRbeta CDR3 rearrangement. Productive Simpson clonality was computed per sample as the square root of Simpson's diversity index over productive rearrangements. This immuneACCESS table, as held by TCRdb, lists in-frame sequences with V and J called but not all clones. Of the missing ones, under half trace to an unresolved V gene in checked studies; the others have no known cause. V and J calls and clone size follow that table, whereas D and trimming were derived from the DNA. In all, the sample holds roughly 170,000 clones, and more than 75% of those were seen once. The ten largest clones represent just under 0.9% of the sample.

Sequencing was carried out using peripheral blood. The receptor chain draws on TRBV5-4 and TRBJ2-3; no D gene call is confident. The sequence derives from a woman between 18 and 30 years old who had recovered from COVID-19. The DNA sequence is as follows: TGTGCCAGCAGCTACGGGACAGATACGCAGTATTTT. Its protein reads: CASSYGTDTQYF.